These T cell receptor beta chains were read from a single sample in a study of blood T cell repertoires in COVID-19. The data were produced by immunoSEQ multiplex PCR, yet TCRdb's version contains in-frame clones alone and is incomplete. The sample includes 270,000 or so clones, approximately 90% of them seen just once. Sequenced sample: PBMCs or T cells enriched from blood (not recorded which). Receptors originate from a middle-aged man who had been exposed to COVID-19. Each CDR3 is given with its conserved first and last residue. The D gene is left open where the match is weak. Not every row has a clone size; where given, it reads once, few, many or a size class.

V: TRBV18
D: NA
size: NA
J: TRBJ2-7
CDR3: CASSPFGGDEQYF

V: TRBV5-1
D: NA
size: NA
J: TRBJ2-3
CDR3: CASSIEGVGTDTQYF

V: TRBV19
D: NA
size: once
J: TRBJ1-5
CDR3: CASSIGLSNQPQHF

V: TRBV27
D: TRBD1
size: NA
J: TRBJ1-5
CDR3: CASSLGDRGGRGSNQPQHF

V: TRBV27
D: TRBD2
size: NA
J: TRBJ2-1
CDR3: CASSTGGRGQFF

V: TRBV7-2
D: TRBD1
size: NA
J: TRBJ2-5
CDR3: CASSTDRVGPWETQYF

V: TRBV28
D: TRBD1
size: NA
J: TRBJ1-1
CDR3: CASTLRGRVNTEAFF

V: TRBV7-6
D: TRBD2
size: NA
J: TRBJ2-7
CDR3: CASSENPGLGDEQYF

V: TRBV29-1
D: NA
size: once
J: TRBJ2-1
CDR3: CSVGPYGSAYNEQFF

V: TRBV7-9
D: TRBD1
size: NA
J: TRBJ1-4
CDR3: CASRDSNEKLFF

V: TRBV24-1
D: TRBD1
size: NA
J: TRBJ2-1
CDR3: CATSEAGTGALEQFF

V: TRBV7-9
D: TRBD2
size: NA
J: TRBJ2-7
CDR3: CASSVTGTSGNEQYF

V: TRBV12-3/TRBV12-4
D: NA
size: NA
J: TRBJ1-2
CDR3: CASSLARVYGYTF

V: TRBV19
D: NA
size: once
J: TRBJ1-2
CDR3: CASSRPPLGLEGYTF

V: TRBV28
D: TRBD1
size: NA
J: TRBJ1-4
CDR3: CASSTYVGGQGGEKLFF

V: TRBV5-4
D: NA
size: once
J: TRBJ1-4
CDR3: CASSPFGGGEKLFF

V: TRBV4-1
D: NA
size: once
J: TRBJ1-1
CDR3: CASSIQQERGEAFF

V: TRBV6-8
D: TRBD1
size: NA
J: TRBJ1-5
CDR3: CASSYEATGGGQPQHF

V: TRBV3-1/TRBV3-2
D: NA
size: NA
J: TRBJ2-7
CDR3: CASSQDPSGIRSEQYF

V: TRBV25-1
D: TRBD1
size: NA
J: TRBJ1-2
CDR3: CASSDTGARYGYTF

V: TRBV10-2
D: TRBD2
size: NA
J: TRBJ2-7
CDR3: CASLGTSGRVYEQYF

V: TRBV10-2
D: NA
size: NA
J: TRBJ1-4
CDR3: CASTGPSNEKLFF

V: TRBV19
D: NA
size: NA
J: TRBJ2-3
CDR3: CASSKDTETTDTQYF

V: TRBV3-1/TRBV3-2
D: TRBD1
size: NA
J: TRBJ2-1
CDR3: CASSRARDRGLHEQFF

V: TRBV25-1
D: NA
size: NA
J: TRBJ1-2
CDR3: CASSEGRNYGYTF